This TCR beta chain derives from a study of T-cell reconstitution after alpha-beta-depleted transplantation in children. Preparation of the TCRbeta library used unique molecular identifiers. TCRdb redid the calling of the PCR reads with MiXCR, one entry per CDR3 protein. The data show under 150,000 distinct CDR3 sequences, with roughly 10% seen just once and under 30% held by the top ten. The table lists this clonotype with a few counts. This CDR3 contains 14 residues. CDR1 and CDR2 (germline): KGHSH, LQKENI. V was pared by 4 bases and J by 8 bases, with 9 bases of the junction left unmatched. V usage is TRBV18 and J usage is TRBJ1-1; 8 positions agree with TRBD1. The origin of this receptor is a girl under three years old who had a stem cell transplant for combined immunodeficiency, so the T cells may come from the graft donor. This material consisted of PBMCs, mostly from graft donor cells, taken 180 days after TCRalphabeta/CD19-depleted stem cell transplant. The CDR3 protein is CASSLGQGQTEAFF. CDR3 sequence (DNA): TGTGCCAGCTCACTCGGACAGGGCCAAACCGAAGCTTTCTTT.